A selection of T cell receptor beta chains follows, all from one sample in a study of cytomegalovirus exposure and HLA in healthy donors. Sequencing used immunoSEQ multiplex PCR; TCRdb keeps in-frame clones, though not all of them. Of around 100,000 clones in the sample, about 77% are singletons; the top ten hold approximately 3.6%. The specimen was PBMCs. The receptors come from a woman between 50 and 59 years old in good health and CMV-seropositive. CDR3s include the opening cysteine and the closing phenylalanine or tryptophan. The order of the fields is J gene, clone size, V gene, D gene, CDR3 protein, CDR3 DNA. A D gene is named only where the DNA matches it firmly. Clone sizes are given selectively: once, few, many, or a class where the clone is expanded.

>TRBJ1-1|few|TRBV5-6|.
CASSLYATANTEAFF
TGTGCCAGCAGCTTGTATGCTACAGCGAACACTGAAGCTTTCTTT
>TRBJ1-2|few|TRBV5-4|TRBD1
CASSLADRDGYGYTF
TGTGCCAGCAGCTTGGCTGACAGGGACGGCTATGGCTACACCTTC
>TRBJ1-5|.|TRBV11-1|.
CASSLGQNSNQPQHF
TGTGCCAGCAGCTTAGGACAGAATAGCAATCAGCCCCAGCATTTT
>TRBJ2-3|.|TRBV11-3|TRBD2
CASSSSSLAASDTQYF
TGTGCCAGCAGCTCTAGCTCACTAGCGGCCTCAGATACGCAGTATTTT
>TRBJ2-7|once|TRBV5-1|.
CASRLTSEQYF
TGCGCCAGCAGGCTAACTAGCGAGCAGTACTTC
>TRBJ2-7|few|TRBV4-1|.
CASSRREFGTYEQYF
TGCGCCAGCAGCCGCAGGGAATTTGGGACCTACGAGCAGTACTTC
>TRBJ2-5|.|TRBV9|.
CASSVGALEGTQYF
TGTGCCAGCAGCGTAGGGGCACTAGAAGGGACCCAGTACTTC
>TRBJ2-1|few|TRBV5-4|TRBD2
CASSLDEYGGLAAYNEQFF
TGTGCCAGCAGCTTGGATGAGTACGGAGGACTAGCGGCCTACAATGAGCAGTTCTTC
>TRBJ2-1|.|TRBV9|TRBD2
CASSASGGLAGGEQFF
TGTGCCAGCAGCGCTAGCGGGGGCCTAGCGGGGGGCGAGCAGTTCTTC
>TRBJ1-1|.|TRBV4-2|.
CASSQTGTTKTEAFF
TGTGCCAGCAGCCAAACAGGGACGACGAAAACTGAAGCTTTCTTT
>TRBJ2-7|.|TRBV29-1|TRBD2
CSATNPTSVPEQYF
TGCAGCGCCACCAACCCTACTAGCGTACCCGAGCAGTACTTC
>TRBJ2-5|.|TRBV7-9|TRBD1
CASSSGQGQETQYF
TGTGCCAGCAGCTCCGGACAGGGCCAAGAGACCCAGTACTTC
>TRBJ2-5|.|TRBV7-2|.
CASSSSGPSAAKTQYF
TGTGCCAGCAGCTCCTCCGGCCCCAGCGCAGCGAAGACCCAGTACTTC
>TRBJ2-7|.|TRBV6-1|TRBD2
CASGLAVSYEQYF
TGTGCCAGCGGACTAGCGGTCTCCTACGAGCAGTACTTC
>TRBJ1-5|.|TRBV4-1|TRBD1
CASSQDQQDREGQPQHF
TGCGCCAGCAGCCAAGACCAACAGGACAGGGAGGGTCAGCCCCAGCATTTT
>TRBJ1-2|.|TRBV5-8|.
CASSLGGVKVYGYTF
TGTGCCAGCAGCTTGGGGGGAGTAAAAGTCTATGGCTACACCTTC
>TRBJ2-3|.|TRBV30|TRBD2
CAWSVPRGRPSSTDTQYF
TGTGCCTGGAGTGTACCGCGCGGGAGGCCTTCAAGCACAGATACGCAGTATTTT
>TRBJ2-1|.|TRBV19|TRBD1
CASRRQGASDEQFF
TGTGCCAGTAGACGACAGGGGGCGAGCGATGAGCAGTTCTTC
>TRBJ2-1|few|TRBV27|TRBD2
CASRPEREGRSNEQFF
TGTGCCAGCCGTCCTGAGCGGGAGGGCCGGTCGAATGAGCAGTTCTTC
>TRBJ1-2|.|TRBV15|.
CATSRGADYGYTF
TGTGCCACCAGCAGAGGGGCAGATTATGGCTACACCTTC
>TRBJ2-3|.|TRBV5-8|TRBD2
CASRPPWLAGDTDTQCF
TGTGCCAGCAGGCCCCCATGGCTAGCGGGGGACACAGATACGCAGTGTTTT
>TRBJ1-2|.|TRBV2|.
CASMGGSGYGYTF
TGTGCCAGCATGGGGGGTTCCGGGTATGGCTACACCTTC
>TRBJ1-1|.|TRBV7-9|TRBD1
CSSSNSRDRAMNTEAFF
TGTTCCAGCAGTAATTCGCGGGACAGGGCGATGAACACTGAAGCTTTCTTT
>TRBJ1-2|.|TRBV7-6|.
CASSLLELPNYGYTF
TGTGCCAGCAGCTTATTGGAGCTCCCTAACTATGGCTACACCTTC
>TRBJ2-5|.|TRBV27|.
CASIPAGGKGETQYF
TGTGCCAGCATCCCCGCGGGCGGGAAGGGAGAGACCCAGTACTTC
>TRBJ2-7|.|TRBV28|.
CASSSNRDRYEQYF
TGTGCCAGCAGTAGCAACAGGGACCGTTACGAGCAGTACTTC
>TRBJ1-3|.|TRBV19|.
CASALGGTGNTIYF
TGTGCCAGTGCTCTGGGGGGGACTGGAAACACCATATATTTT
>TRBJ2-7|.|TRBV2|.
CASQGRYYEQYF
TGTGCCAGCCAGGGCAGGTACTACGAGCAGTACTTC
>TRBJ1-2|.|TRBV10-3|.
CAISALVPGDNYGYTF
TGTGCCATCAGTGCCCTGGTGCCAGGGGATAACTATGGCTACACCTTC
>TRBJ2-2|.|TRBV27|TRBD2
CASSLVSGSGTGELFF
TGTGCCAGCAGCCTGGTTAGCGGGAGTGGAACCGGGGAGCTGTTTTTT
>TRBJ2-7|.|TRBV6-1|TRBD1
CASRSWDRGREQYF
TGTGCCAGCCGTAGCTGGGACAGGGGGCGCGAGCAGTACTTC
>TRBJ1-1|.|TRBV19|.
CASSINQGGFTEAFF
TGTGCCAGTAGTATCAACCAGGGTGGGTTCACTGAAGCTTTCTTT
>TRBJ1-5|.|TRBV13|.
CASSLVGGAQHF
TGTGCCAGCAGCTTAGTAGGGGGGGCCCAGCATTTT
>TRBJ2-7|.|TRBV4-1|TRBD1
CASSQDSGRGQEQYF
TGCGCCAGCAGCCAAGATAGCGGCAGGGGGCAGGAGCAGTACTTC
>TRBJ1-2|.|TRBV6-1|.
CASSGQTYGYTF
TGTGCCAGCAGTGGACAAACCTATGGCTACACCTTC
>TRBJ2-1|.|TRBV15|TRBD2
CATSRGRATSGGVNEQFF
TGTGCCACCAGCAGAGGGAGGGCGACTAGCGGGGGAGTAAATGAGCAGTTCTTC
>TRBJ2-1|few|TRBV7-8|.
CASSFGVGQSTYNEQFF
TGTGCCAGCAGCTTTGGGGTAGGACAGAGCACCTATAATGAGCAGTTCTTC
>TRBJ1-1|.|TRBV30|TRBD1
CAWEPRDRVNTEAFF
TGTGCCTGGGAGCCAAGGGACAGGGTGAACACTGAAGCTTTCTTT
>TRBJ2-1|.|TRBV11-3|.
CASSLGGLSNEQFF
TGTGCCAGCAGCTTAGGAGGGTTGAGCAATGAGCAGTTCTTC
>TRBJ1-3|.|TRBV6-5|.
CASRAGVHSGNTIYF
TGTGCCAGCAGGGCAGGGGTCCACTCTGGAAACACCATATATTTT
>TRBJ1-1|.|TRBV5-1|TRBD1
CASSQGASEAFF
TGCGCCAGCAGCCAGGGGGCTTCTGAAGCTTTCTTT
>TRBJ2-6|.|TRBV4-1|.
CASSQIHRTLSGANVLTF
TGCGCCAGCAGCCAAATCCACAGGACCCTCTCTGGGGCCAACGTCCTGACTTTC
>TRBJ2-2|once|TRBV9|TRBD2
CASSGGTSGGSSGELFF
TGTGCCAGCAGCGGGGGGACTAGCGGGGGTTCGTCCGGGGAGCTGTTTTTT
>TRBJ1-1|.|TRBV14|.
CASSHGSRTEAFF
TGTGCCAGCAGCCACGGGTCGCGGACTGAAGCTTTCTTT
>TRBJ2-3|.|TRBV30|TRBD2
CAWRELAGRWDTQYF
TGTGCCTGGAGGGAACTAGCGGGACGCTGGGATACGCAGTATTTT
>TRBJ1-1|.|TRBV7-3|TRBD1
CASSTGTGGEAFF
TGTGCCAGCAGCACCGGGACAGGGGGAGAAGCTTTCTTT
>TRBJ1-2|.|TRBV5-6|.
CASSRDGPRRGYGYTF
TGTGCCAGCAGCAGGGACGGACCCCGGCGGGGCTATGGCTACACCTTC
>TRBJ2-6|once|TRBV29-1|TRBD1
CSVPGQVGSGANVLTF
TGCAGCGTGCCGGGACAGGTGGGATCTGGGGCCAACGTCCTGACTTTC
>TRBJ1-2|once|TRBV30|.
CAWQTPPRSYTF
TGTGCCTGGCAGACACCTCCCAGAAGCTACACCTTC
>TRBJ1-5|few|TRBV19|TRBD1
CASSTTGGVQPQHF
TGTGCCAGTAGTACCACAGGGGGCGTTCAGCCCCAGCATTTT
>TRBJ2-3|few|TRBV2|TRBD2
CASRLLAGQSTDTQYF
TGTGCCAGCAGGTTACTAGCGGGGCAGAGCACAGATACGCAGTATTTT
>TRBJ2-3|.|TRBV11-3|.
CASSLGGVTDTQYF
TGTGCCAGCAGCTTAGGCGGGGTCACAGATACGCAGTATTTT
>TRBJ2-7|few|TRBV27|.
CASSIARNSYEQYF
TGTGCCAGCAGTATCGCTAGAAACTCCTACGAGCAGTACTTC